These 24 T cell receptor beta chains came from one sample sequenced in a study of early T cells in non-severe SARS-CoV-2 infection. TCRdb processed the 5' RACE reads anew with MiXCR; each CDR3 protein has one entry. The data hold fewer than 75,000 distinct CDR3 sequences, with roughly 18% observed a single time. Specimen: whole blood, collected at baseline. The receptors were sampled from an adult who was a healthcare worker with PCR-confirmed SARS-CoV-2 infection or an uninfected control (not recorded which).

This clonotype has only a few counts. The chain couples TRBV5-4 to TRBJ2-1; TRBD1 matches 7 bases. CDR3 length equals 13 residues. Germline V gives CDR1 SGHNT, CDR2 YYREEE (reference sequence). Germline trimming cut 7 bases from V and 6 bases from J; bases unmatched to any gene: 7. CDR3 DNA sequence: TGTGCCAGCGGTGGGACAGTCGGCAATGAGCAGTTCTTC. Protein product: CASGGTVGNEQFF.

V usage is TRBV9 and J usage is TRBJ2-1, with 8 positions matching TRBD2. V gave up 0 bases and J gave up 1 base; unmatched junction bases: 3. Germline V lookup: CDR1 SGDLS, CDR2 YYNGEE. The CDR3 totals 16 residues. CDR3: CASSVVGRGSYNEQFF. The CDR3 DNA follows: TGTGCCAGCAGCGTAGTCGGGAGGGGGTCCTACAATGAGCAGTTCTTC.

CDR3 DNA sequence: TGCGCCAGCAGTGAGCGGGCAGGGGATATGTCACCCCTCCACTTT. It specifies CASSERAGDMSPLHF. The rearrangement joins TRBV10-2 to TRBJ1-6, with TRBD1 as a possible D gene (6 bases). V lost 2 bases and J lost 10, with 15 bases in between. This CDR3 is built from 15 residues. Germline CDR1 and CDR2: WSHSY and SAAADI.

The rearrangement joins TRBV6-1 to TRBJ1-1; D possibly corresponds to TRBD1 (5 bases). The germline gives CDR1 MNHNS, CDR2 SASEGT. This CDR3 has 13 residues. V was pared by 10 bases and J by 0 bases, with 12 bases between. The CDR3 nucleotides are TGTGCCATCTTGGGACTCCTGAACACTGAAGCTTTCTTT. Protein sequence: CAILGLLNTEAFF.

This clonotype was observed at least ten times. J is TRBJ2-1 and V is TRBV4-1; D is unresolved. The V end lost 2 bases, the J end lost 7 bases, and 12 bases lay between the germline ends. The CDR3 has 14 residues. The germline V gene encodes CDR1 MGHRA and CDR2 YSYEKL. The CDR3 DNA follows: TGCGCCAGCAGCCAACAAACCTTTAGGAATGAGCAGTTCTTC. Its translation: CASSQQTFRNEQFF.

The chain joins TRBV25-1 to TRBJ2-7; D possibly corresponds to TRBD1 (7 bases). The CDR3 extends over 16 amino acids. V was pared by 1 base and J by 0 bases, with 13 bases between. Germline V gives CDR1 MGHDK, CDR2 SYGVNS. CDR3 protein: CASSEFPQGGSYEQYF. The CDR3 nucleotides are TGTGCCAGCAGTGAATTTCCCCAGGGGGGCTCCTACGAGCAGTACTTC.

The CDR3 sequence is CASSRPPRYEQYF. The CDR3 DNA sequence: TGTGCCAGTAGTAGACCTCCTCGCTACGAGCAGTACTTC. The gene calls are TRBV19 and TRBJ2-7; no clear D. V lost 4 bases and J lost 3, with 10 bases in between. The CDR3 loop spans 13 amino acids. Germline CDR1 LNHDA, CDR2 SQIVND (reference sequence).

This chain uses TRBV20-1 with TRBJ2-1; D might be TRBD2 (5 bases). Germline assignment: CDR1 DFQATT and CDR2 SNEGSKA (reference sequence). Trimming shortened V by 4 bases and J by 9 bases, and 19 bases separated the two germline ends. There are 14 residues in the CDR3. The CDR3 reads CSAIPPASEGEQFF. The CDR3 nucleotides read TGCAGTGCTATTCCCCCGGCGAGCGAGGGTGAGCAGTTCTTC.

This chain joins TRBV28 and TRBJ1-5; tentatively, D is TRBD1 (6 bases). This CDR3 spans 14 amino acids. Germline lookup yields CDR1 MDHEN and CDR2 SYDVKM. V dropped 2 bases and J dropped 7 bases, with 12 bases sitting between them. In DNA, the CDR3 is TGTGCCAGCAGTTTAGGCAGGGGAGCCCAGCCCCAGCATTTT. Its translation is CASSLGRGAQPQHF.

This clonotype appeared many times. This chain connects TRBV20-1 to TRBJ2-7, with 12 bases fitting TRBD1. Germline CDR1 is DFQATT and CDR2 is SNEGSKA (reference sequence). The V segment lost 4 bases and the J segment 4 bases; nucleotides outside the gene matches: 8. The CDR3 consists of 15 residues. The CDR3, as DNA: TGCAGTGCTAATGTCAGGGACAGGGGGCTTTACGAGCAGTACTTC. It specifies CSANVRDRGLYEQYF.

V gene TRBV20-1 combines with J gene TRBJ1-1; a weak D match, TRBD1 (6 bases). CDR3 size: 13 residues. From germline, CDR1 is DFQATT and CDR2 SNEGSKA (reference sequence). V was shortened by 5 bases and J by 4 bases, with 14 bases between the two germline ends. CDR3 sequence reads: CSAPTGQVTEAFF. CDR3 bases: TGCAGTGCTCCGACAGGTCAGGTCACTGAAGCTTTCTTT.

In this sample, this clonotype turned up a few times. The J gene is TRBJ2-7, the V gene TRBV7-2; D may be TRBD2 (6 bases). CDR3 length: 16 residues. V was cut by 0 bases and J by 3 bases, with 15 bases left in between. Germline V lookup: CDR1 SGHTA, CDR2 FQGNSA. The CDR3: CASSLAASTSSYEQYF. The CDR3 nucleotides are TGTGCCAGCAGCTTAGCTGCCTCTACTAGCAGCTACGAGCAGTACTTC.

J is TRBJ2-3 and V is TRBV30; no clear D. Germline values: CDR1 GTSNPN, CDR2 SVGIG (reference sequence). This CDR3 has 14 amino acids. The germline V and J ends were trimmed by 2 bases and 4 bases, with 13 bases remaining between them. In DNA, the CDR3 is TGTGCCTGGAGTTTGCCGGCAGACCCAGATACGCAGTATTTT. It is translated as CAWSLPADPDTQYF.

There are many counts of this clonotype. The rearrangement joins TRBV7-2 to TRBJ2-3; 7 bases align to TRBD2. This CDR3 contains 14 residues. Germline CDR1 and CDR2: SGHTA and FQGNSA. Unmatched junction bases numbered 4, after V lost 5 bases and J lost 2 bases. CDR3 coding DNA: TGTGCCAGCAGCAACCGACTAGCCACAGATACGCAGTATTTT. The encoded protein is CASSNRLATDTQYF.

This clonotype was counted only a few times. This CDR3 is CSASNPGQGIQFF. CDR3 bases: TGCAGTGCTAGTAACCCGGGACAGGGGATACAGTTCTTC. The chain uses TRBV20-1 and TRBJ2-1; 10 bases agree with TRBD1. With 3 bases clipped from V and 13 bases from J, the junction kept 9 bases outside the gene matches. Germline V gives CDR1 DFQATT, CDR2 SNEGSKA (reference sequence). CDR3 length equals 13 residues.

CDR3 loop: CSAREDRGGAQPQHF. CDR3 in DNA: TGCAGTGCTAGAGAGGACAGGGGGGGAGCTCAGCCCCAGCATTTT. The gene calls are TRBV20-1 and TRBJ1-5; 10 bases are shared with TRBD1. CDR1 and CDR2 from the germline V gene are DFQATT and SNEGSKA (reference sequence). J was trimmed by 6 bases and V by 0 bases; bases with no gene match: 5. This CDR3 has 15 amino acids.

This clonotype was counted ten times or more. The chain is built from TRBV3-1 and TRBJ1-3; D ambiguous. CDR1 LGHDT and CDR2 YNNKEL come from the germline V gene (reference sequence). V was pared by 5 bases and J by 1 base, with 9 bases between. The CDR3 has 14 residues. The CDR3 nucleotides are TGTGCCAGCAGCACCGTAGGGTCTGGAAACACCATATATTTT. Translation: CASSTVGSGNTIYF.

This clonotype occurred once. This chain uses TRBV19 with TRBJ1-1; no firm D call. V lost 6 bases, J lost 7 bases, and 15 bases lay in between. The V gene's germline CDR1 is LNHDA and CDR2 SQIVND (reference sequence). The CDR3 loop spans 13 amino acids. In nucleotides, the CDR3 is TGTGCCAGTAGGCCAGGCGCCACCAGTGAAGCTTTCTTT. Translation: CASRPGATSEAFF.

The sample holds many counts of this clonotype. In nucleotides, the CDR3 is TGTGCCAGCAGTGAAGCGCTTCGGCGACAGCCCCAGCATTTT. Amino acid sequence: CASSEALRRQPQHF. This chain uses TRBV2 with TRBJ1-5; D not certain. With 0 bases removed from V and 7 bases from J, the gap between germline ends came to 10 bases. The CDR3 extends over 14 amino acids. From germline, CDR1 is SNHLY and CDR2 FYNNEI.

The CDR3 loop is CASKSGGTGELFF. CDR3 nucleotide sequence: TGTGCCAGCAAGAGCGGGGGGACCGGGGAGCTGTTTTTT. This chain links TRBV12-3 or TRBV12-4 with TRBJ2-2; 9 nucleotides line up with TRBD2. The V gene end was trimmed by 7 bases and the J gene end by 5 bases; junction bases not matched to a gene: 2. The CDR3 covers 13 residues.

This clonotype occurred a few times. V and J are TRBV6-2 or TRBV6-3 and TRBJ2-3; no reliable D call. Germline V gives CDR1 MNHEY, CDR2 SVGEGT. The CDR3 totals 14 residues. V was cut by 7 bases and J by 1 base, with 12 bases left in between. The CDR3 is CASKVPLGTDTQYF. CDR3 bases: TGTGCCAGCAAGGTTCCGTTAGGCACAGATACGCAGTATTTT.

At least ten counts were recorded for this clonotype. CDR3 sequence: CASREGTGTYNEQFF. DNA of the CDR3: TGTGCCAGCAGAGAGGGGACAGGGACCTACAATGAGCAGTTCTTC. The gene calls are TRBV7-2 and TRBJ2-1; 9 bases are shared with TRBD1. Germline CDR1 reads SGHTA; CDR2 reads FQGNSA. The CDR3 has 15 residues. J lost 2 bases, V lost 6 bases, and 5 bases had no gene match.

The V call is TRBV20-1, the J call TRBJ2-1; 11 nucleotides match TRBD2. Per the germline V gene, CDR1 is DFQATT and CDR2 is SNEGSKA (reference sequence). The CDR3 is made up of 16 amino acids. V gave up 3 bases and J gave up 3 bases; unmatched junction bases: 7. DNA of the CDR3: TGCAGTGCTAGCTCAGGGACTAGCGGACACTACAATGAGCAGTTCTTC. Translation gives CSASSGTSGHYNEQFF.

This rearrangement joins TRBV7-9 to TRBJ2-7; perhaps TRBD1 as D (7 bases). The CDR3 consists of 16 residues. Germline V gives CDR1 SEHNR, CDR2 FQNEAQ (reference sequence). The V end lost 3 bases, the J end lost 0 bases, and 15 bases lay between the germline ends. The CDR3, as DNA: TGTGCCAGCAGCTTCGCGGGACAGACGCCCTCCTACGAGCAGTACTTC. Protein product: CASSFAGQTPSYEQYF.